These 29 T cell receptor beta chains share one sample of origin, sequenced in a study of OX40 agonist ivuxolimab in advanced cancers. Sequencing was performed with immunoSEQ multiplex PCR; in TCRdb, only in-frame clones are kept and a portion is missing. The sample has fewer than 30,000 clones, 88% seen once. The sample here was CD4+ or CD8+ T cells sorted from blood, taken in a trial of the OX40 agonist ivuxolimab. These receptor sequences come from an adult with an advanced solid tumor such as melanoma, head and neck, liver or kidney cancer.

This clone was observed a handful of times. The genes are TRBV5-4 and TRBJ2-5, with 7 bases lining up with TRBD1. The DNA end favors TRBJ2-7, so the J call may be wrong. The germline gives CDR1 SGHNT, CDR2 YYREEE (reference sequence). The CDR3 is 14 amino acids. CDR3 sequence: CASSQLTGFGEQYF. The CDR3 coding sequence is TGTGCCAGCAGCCAGCTGACAGGGTTCGGCGAGCAGTACTTC.

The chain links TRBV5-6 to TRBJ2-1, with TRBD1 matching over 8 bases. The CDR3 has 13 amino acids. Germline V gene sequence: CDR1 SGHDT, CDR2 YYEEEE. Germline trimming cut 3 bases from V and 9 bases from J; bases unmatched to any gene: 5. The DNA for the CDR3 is TGTGCCAGCAGCTGGTTAACAGGGGGTGAGCAGTTCTTC. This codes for CASSWLTGGEQFF.

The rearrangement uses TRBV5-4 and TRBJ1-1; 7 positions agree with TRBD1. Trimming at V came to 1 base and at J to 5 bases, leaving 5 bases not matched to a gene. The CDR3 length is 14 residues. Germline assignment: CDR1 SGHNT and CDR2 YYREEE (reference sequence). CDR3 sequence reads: CASSLSAGGTEAFF. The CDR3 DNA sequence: TGTGCCAGCAGCTTGAGCGCAGGGGGGACTGAAGCTTTCTTT.

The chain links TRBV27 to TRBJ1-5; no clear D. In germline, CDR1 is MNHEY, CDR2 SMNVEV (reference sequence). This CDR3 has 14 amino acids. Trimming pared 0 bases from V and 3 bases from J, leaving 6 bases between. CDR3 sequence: CASSLSTINQPQHF. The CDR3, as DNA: TGTGCCAGCAGTTTATCCACGATCAATCAGCCCCAGCATTTT.

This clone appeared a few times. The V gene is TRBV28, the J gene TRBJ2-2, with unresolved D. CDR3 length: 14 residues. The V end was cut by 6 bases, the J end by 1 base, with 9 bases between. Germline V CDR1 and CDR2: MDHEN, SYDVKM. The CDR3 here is CASSSRQNTGELFF. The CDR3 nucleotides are TGTGCCAGCAGCTCAAGACAGAACACCGGGGAGCTGTTTTTT.

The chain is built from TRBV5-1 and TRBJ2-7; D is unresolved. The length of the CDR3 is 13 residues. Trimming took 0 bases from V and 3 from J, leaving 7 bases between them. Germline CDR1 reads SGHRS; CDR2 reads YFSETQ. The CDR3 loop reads CASSLAGVYEQYF. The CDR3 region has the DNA TGCGCCAGCAGCTTGGCCGGAGTCTACGAGCAGTACTTC. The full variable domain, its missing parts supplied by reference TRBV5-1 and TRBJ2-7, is KAGVTQTPRYLIKTRGQQVTLSCSPISGHRSVSWYQQTPGQGLQFLFEYFSETQRNKGNFPGRFSGRQFSNSRSEMNVSTLELGDSALYLCASSLAGVYEQYFGPGTRLTVT.

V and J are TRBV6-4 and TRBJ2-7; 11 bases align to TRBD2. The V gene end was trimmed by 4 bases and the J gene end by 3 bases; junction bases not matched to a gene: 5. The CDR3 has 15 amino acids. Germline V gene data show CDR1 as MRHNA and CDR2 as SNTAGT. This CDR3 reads CASSVYSGRDYEQYF. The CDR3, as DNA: TGTGCCAGCAGTGTCTATAGCGGGAGGGACTACGAGCAGTACTTC.

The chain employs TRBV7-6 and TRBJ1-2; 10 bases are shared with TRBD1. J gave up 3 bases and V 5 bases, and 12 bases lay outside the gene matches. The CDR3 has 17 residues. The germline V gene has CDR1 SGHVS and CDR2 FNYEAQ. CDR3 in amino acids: CASSPNRLGTGDYGYTF. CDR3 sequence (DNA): TGTGCCAGCAGCCCAAATAGGTTGGGGACAGGGGACTATGGCTACACCTTC.

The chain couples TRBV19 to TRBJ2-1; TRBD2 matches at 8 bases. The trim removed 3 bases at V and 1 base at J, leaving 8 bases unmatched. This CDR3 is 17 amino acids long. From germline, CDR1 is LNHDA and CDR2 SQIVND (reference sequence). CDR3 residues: CASSITGGDWSYNEQFF. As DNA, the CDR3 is TGTGCCAGTAGTATTACGGGGGGGGACTGGTCCTACAATGAGCAGTTCTTC.

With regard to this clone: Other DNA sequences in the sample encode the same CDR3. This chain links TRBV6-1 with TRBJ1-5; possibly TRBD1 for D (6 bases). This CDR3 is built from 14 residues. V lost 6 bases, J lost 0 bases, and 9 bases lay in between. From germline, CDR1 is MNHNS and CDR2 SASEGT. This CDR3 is CASRTTGSNQPQHF. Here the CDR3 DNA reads TGTGCCAGCAGAACGACAGGTAGCAATCAGCCCCAGCATTTT.

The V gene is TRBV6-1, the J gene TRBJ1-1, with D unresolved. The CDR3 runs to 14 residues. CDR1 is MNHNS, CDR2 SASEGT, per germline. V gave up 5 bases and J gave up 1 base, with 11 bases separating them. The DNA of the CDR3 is TGTGCCAGCAGTAGGGCCACAAGGAACACTGAAGCTTTCTTT. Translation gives CASSRATRNTEAFF.

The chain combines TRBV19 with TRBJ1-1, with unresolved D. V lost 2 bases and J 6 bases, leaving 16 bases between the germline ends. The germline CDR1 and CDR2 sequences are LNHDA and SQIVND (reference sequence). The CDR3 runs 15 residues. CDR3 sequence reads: CASSISPTATSEAFF. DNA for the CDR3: TGTGCCAGTAGTATATCCCCAACAGCTACATCTGAAGCTTTCTTT.

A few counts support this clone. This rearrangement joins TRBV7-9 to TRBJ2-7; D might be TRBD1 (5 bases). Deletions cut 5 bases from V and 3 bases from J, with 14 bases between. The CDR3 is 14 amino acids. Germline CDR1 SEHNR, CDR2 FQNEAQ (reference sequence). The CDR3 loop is CASSPVQGSYEQYF. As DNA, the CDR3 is TGTGCCAGCAGCCCAGTGCAGGGAAGCTACGAGCAGTACTTC.

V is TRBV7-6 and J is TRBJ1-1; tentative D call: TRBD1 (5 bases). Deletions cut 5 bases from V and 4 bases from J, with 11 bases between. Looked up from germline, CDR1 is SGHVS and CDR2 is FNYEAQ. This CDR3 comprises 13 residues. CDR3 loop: CASSLGGGTEAFF. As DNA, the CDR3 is TGTGCCAGCAGCCTCGGGGGTGGCACTGAAGCTTTCTTT.

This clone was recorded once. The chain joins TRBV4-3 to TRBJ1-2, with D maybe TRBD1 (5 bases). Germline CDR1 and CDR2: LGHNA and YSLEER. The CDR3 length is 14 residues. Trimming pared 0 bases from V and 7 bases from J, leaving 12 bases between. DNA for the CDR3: TGCGCCAGCAGCCAAGATCGTGCCGGGGCTGGCTACACCTTC. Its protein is CASSQDRAGAGYTF.

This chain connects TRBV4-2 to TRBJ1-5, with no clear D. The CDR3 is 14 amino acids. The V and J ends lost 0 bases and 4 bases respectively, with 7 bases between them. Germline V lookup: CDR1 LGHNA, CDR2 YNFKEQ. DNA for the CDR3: TGTGCCAGCAGCCAAGAGGTCGATAATCAGCCCCAGCATTTT. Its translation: CASSQEVDNQPQHF.

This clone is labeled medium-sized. The CDR3 DNA sequence: TGTGCCAGCAGCTTATTTAGCCGACAGGGCCATAATTCACCCCTCCACTTT. This sequence encodes CASSLFSRQGHNSPLHF. The chain uses TRBV7-8 and TRBJ1-6; 7 bases map to TRBD1. V shed 2 bases, J shed 5 bases, and the junction held 9 bases outside the gene matches. Germline V gives CDR1 SGHVS, CDR2 FQNEAQ. The CDR3 runs 17 residues.

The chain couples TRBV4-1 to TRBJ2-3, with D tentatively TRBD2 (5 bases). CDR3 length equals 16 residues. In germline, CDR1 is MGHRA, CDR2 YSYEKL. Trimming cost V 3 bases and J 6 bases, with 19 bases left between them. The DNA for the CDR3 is TGCGCCAGCAGCCAGTCACCGGCTAGCCCTGCGGATACGCAGTATTTT. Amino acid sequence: CASSQSPASPADTQYF.

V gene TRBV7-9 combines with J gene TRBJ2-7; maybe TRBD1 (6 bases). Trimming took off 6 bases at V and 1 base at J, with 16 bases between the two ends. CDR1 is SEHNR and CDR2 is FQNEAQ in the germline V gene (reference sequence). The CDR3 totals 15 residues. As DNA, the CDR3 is TGTGCCAGCAGAGAAACAGGGAGCAGATCCTACGAGCAGTACTTC. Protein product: CASRETGSRSYEQYF.

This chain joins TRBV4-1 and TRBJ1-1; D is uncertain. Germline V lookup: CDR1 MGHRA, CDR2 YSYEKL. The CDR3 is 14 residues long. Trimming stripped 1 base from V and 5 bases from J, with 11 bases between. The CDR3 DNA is TGCGCCAGCAGCCAAGGCGGGTCGGGAACTGAAGCTTTCTTT. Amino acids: CASSQGGSGTEAFF.

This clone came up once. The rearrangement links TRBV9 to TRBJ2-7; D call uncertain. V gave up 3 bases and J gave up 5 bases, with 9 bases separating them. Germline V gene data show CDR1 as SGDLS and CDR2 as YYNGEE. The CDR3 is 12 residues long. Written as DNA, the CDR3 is TGTGCCAGCAGCGGACTCTGGGACGAGCAGTACTTC. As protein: CASSGLWDEQYF. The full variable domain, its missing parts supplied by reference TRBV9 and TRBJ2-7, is DSGVTQTPKHLITATGQRVTLRCSPRSGDLSVYWYQQSLDQGLQFLIQYYNGEERAKGNILERFSAQQFPDLHSELNLSSLELGDSALYFCASSGLWDEQYFGPGTRLTVT.

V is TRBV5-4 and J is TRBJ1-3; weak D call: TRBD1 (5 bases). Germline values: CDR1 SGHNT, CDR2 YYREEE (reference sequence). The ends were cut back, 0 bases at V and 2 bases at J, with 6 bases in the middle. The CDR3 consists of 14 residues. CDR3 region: CASSLATAGNTIYF. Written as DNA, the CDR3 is TGTGCCAGCAGCTTGGCGACAGCTGGAAACACCATATATTTT.

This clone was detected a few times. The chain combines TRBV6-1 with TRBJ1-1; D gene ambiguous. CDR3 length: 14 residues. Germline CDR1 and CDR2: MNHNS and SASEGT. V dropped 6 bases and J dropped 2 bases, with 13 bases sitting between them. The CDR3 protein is CASSSSGDNTEAFF. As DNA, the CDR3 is TGTGCCAGCAGCTCCAGCGGCGACAACACTGAAGCTTTCTTT.

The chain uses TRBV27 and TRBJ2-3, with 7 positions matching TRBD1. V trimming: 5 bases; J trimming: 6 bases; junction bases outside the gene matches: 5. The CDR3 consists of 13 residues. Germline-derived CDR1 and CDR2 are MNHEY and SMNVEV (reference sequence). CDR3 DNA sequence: TGTGCCAGCAGTCTCAACAGGGGTGATACGCAGTATTTT. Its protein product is CASSLNRGDTQYF.

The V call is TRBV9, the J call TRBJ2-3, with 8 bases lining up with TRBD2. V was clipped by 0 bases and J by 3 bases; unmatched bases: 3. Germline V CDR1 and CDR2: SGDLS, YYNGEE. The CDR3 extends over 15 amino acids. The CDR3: CASSVATGGTDTQYF. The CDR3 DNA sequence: TGTGCCAGCAGCGTAGCTACGGGGGGGACAGATACGCAGTATTTT.

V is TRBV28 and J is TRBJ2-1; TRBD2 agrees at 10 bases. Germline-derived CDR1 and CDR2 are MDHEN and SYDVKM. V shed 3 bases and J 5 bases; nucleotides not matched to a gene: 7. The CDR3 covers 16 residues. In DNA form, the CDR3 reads TGTGCCAGCAGTTTCATGGCTAGCGGGAGAGACAATGAGCAGTTCTTC. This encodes CASSFMASGRDNEQFF.

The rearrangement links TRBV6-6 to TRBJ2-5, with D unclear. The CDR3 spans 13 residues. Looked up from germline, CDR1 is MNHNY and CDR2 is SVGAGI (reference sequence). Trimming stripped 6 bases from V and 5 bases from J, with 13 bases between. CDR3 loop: CASSLWAEETQYF. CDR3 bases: TGTGCCAGCAGCCTATGGGCCGAGGAGACCCAGTACTTC.

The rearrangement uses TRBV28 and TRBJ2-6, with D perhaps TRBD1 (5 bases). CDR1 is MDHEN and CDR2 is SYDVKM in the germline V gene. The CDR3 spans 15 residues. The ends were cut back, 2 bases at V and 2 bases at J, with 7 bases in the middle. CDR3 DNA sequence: TGTGCCAGCAGTTTAAAACAGGCTGGGGCCAACGTCCTGACTTTC. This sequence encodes CASSLKQAGANVLTF.

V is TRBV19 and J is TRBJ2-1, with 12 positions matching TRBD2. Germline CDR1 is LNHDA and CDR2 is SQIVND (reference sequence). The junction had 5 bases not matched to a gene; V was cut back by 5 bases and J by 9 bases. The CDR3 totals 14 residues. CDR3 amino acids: CASSSSGGVPEQFF. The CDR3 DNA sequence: TGTGCCAGTAGTTCTAGCGGGGGGGTACCTGAGCAGTTCTTC.